The present entry profiles one T cell receptor beta chain with its context. The sample belongs to a study of blood T cell repertoires in COVID-19. Study-level information: Specimens from acute and convalescent COVID-19 originated in the United States, Italy and Spain.

The ends lost 9 bases at V and 4 bases at J; junction bases unmatched: 4. Germline V gene lookup returns CDR1 LNHDA and CDR2 SQIVND (reference sequence). This CDR3 is 14 amino acids long. The repertoire was sequenced with immunoSEQ multiplex PCR; TCRdb's copy has only in-frame clones and lacks some. This sample carries 120,000 to 150,000 clones, around 83% of them seen once, and the ten largest clones take around 5.4%. The receptor was isolated from a woman in her forties or fifties who had been exposed to COVID-19. The genes are TRBV19 and TRBJ2-5, with 14 bases matching TRBD2. Sequencing was performed on PBMCs or T cells enriched from blood (not recorded which). This chain's CDR3 is CASTGLAGAETQYF. Written as DNA, the CDR3 is TGTGCCAGCACGGGACTAGCGGGAGCAGAGACCCAGTACTTC.